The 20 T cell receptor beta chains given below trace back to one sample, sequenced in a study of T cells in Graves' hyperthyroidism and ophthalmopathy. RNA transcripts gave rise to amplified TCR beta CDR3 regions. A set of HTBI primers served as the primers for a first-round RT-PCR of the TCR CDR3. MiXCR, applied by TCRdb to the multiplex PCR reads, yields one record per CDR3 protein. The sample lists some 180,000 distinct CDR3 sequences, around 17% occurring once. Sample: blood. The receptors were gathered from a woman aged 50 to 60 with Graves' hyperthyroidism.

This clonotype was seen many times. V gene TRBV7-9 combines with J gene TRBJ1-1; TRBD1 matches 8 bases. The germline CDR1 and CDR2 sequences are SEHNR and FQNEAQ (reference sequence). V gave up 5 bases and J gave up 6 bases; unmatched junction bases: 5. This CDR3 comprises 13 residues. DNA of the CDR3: TGTGCCAGCAGCCCGACAGGGGACCCTGAAGCTTTCTTT. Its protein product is CASSPTGDPEAFF.

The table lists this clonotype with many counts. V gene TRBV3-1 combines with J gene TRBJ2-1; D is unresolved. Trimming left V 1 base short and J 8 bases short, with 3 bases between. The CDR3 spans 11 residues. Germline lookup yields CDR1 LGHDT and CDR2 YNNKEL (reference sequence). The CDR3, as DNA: TGTGCCAGCAGCCAAGCCTATGAGCAGTTCTTC. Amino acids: CASSQAYEQFF.

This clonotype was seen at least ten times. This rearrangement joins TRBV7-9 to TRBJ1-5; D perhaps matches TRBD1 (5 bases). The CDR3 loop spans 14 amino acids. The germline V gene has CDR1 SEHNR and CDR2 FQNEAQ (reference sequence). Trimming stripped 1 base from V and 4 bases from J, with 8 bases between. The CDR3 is CASSLGGTNQPQHF. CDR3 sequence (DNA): TGTGCCAGCAGCTTAGGGGGCACGAATCAGCCCCAGCATTTT.

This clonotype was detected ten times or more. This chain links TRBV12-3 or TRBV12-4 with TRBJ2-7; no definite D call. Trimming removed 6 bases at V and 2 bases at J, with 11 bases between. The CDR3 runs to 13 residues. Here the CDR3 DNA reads TGTGCCAGCAGCCTGCCGGGTGCCTACGAGCAGTACTTC. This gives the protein CASSLPGAYEQYF.

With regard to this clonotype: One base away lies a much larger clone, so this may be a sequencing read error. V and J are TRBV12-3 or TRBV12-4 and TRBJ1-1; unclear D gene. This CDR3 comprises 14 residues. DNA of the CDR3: TGTGCCAGCAGTTTAAGGCGGCCGAACACTGAAGCTCTCTTT. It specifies CASSLRRPNTEALF.

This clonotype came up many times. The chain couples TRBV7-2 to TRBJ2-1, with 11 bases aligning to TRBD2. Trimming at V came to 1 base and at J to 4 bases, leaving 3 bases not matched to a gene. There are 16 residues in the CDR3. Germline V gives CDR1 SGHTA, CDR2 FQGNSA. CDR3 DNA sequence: TGTGCCAGCAGCTTAGTTGGGACTAGCGGTTACAATGAGCAGTTCTTC. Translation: CASSLVGTSGYNEQFF.

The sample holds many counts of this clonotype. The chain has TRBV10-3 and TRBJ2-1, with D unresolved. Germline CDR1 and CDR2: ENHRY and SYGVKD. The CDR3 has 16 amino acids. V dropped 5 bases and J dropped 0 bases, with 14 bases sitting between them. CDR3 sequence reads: CAISYSETSSYNEQFF. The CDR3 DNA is TGTGCCATCAGTTACAGCGAAACAAGCTCCTACAATGAGCAGTTCTTC.

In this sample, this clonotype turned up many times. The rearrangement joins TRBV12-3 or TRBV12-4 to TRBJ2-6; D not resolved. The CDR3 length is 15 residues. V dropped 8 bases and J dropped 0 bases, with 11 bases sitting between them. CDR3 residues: CASRYESSGANVLTF. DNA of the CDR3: TGTGCCAGCCGTTACGAAAGCTCTGGGGCCAACGTCCTGACTTTC.

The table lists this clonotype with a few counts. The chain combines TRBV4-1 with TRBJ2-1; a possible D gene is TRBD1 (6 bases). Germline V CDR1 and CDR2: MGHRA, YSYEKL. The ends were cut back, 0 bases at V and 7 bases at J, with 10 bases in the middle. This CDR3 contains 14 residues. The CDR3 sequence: CASSQEGARNEQFF. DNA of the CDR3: TGCGCCAGCAGCCAAGAGGGGGCACGGAATGAGCAGTTCTTC.

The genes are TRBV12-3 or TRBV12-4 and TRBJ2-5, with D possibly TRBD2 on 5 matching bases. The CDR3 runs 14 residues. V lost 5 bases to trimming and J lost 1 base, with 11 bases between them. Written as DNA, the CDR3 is TGTGCCAGCAGTCGAGCGGTACCCCAAGAGACCCAGTACTTC. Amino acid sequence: CASSRAVPQETQYF.

CDR3 in DNA: TGTGCCAGCAGCGCAACAGGGTTGGCAGCGGGAGGGCCTTACAATGAGCAGTTCTTC. Protein sequence: CASSATGLAAGGPYNEQFF. This chain uses TRBV11-2 with TRBJ2-1, with 10 bases matching TRBD2. Unmatched junction bases numbered 17, after V lost 5 bases and J lost 4 bases. The CDR3 is 19 amino acids. Germline CDR1 is SGHAT and CDR2 is FQNNGV. Full variable domain (missing parts from reference TRBV11-2 and TRBJ2-1): EAGVAQSPRYKIIEKRQSVAFWCNPISGHATLYWYQQILGQGPKLLIQFQNNGVVDDSQLPKDRFSAERLKGVDSTLKIQPAKLEDSAVYLCASSATGLAAGGPYNEQFFGPGTRLTVL.

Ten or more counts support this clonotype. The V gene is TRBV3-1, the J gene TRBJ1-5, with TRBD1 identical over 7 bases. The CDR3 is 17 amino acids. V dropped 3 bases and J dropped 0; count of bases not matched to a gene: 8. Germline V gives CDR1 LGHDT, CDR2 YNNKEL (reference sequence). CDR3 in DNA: TGTGCCAGCAGCCACAACAGGGGTGGAGTTAGCAATCAGCCCCAGCATTTT. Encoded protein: CASSHNRGGVSNQPQHF.

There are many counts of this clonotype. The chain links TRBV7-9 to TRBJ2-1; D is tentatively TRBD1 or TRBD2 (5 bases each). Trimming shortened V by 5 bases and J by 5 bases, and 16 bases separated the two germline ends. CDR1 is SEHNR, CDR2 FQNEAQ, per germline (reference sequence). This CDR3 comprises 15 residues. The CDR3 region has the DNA TGTGCCAGCAGCATACCCTCGGGACGCAACAATGAGCAGTTCTTC. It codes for CASSIPSGRNNEQFF. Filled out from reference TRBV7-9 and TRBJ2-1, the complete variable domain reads DTGVSQNPRHKITKRGQNVTFRCDPISEHNRLYWYRQTLGQGPEFLTYFQNEAQLEKSRLLSDRFSAERPKGSFSTLEIQRTEQGDSAMYLCASSIPSGRNNEQFFGPGTRLTVL.

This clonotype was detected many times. CDR3: CASTRLADEKLFF. In nucleotides, the CDR3 is TGTGCCAGCACAAGACTGGCGGATGAAAAACTGTTTTTT. The chain recombines TRBV28 with TRBJ1-4; D remains unclear. Germline V lookup: CDR1 MDHEN, CDR2 SYDVKM. V was pared by 7 bases and J by 6 bases, with 12 bases between. The CDR3 runs to 13 residues.

DNA for the CDR3: TGTGCCACCAGGACAGGGGGCTACAATGAGCAGTTCTTC. It translates to CATRTGGYNEQFF. This chain joins TRBV10-3 and TRBJ2-1; 10 bases line up with TRBD1. This CDR3 comprises 13 residues. V was clipped by 10 bases and J by 3 bases; unmatched bases: 3. Germline CDR1 reads ENHRY; CDR2 reads SYGVKD.

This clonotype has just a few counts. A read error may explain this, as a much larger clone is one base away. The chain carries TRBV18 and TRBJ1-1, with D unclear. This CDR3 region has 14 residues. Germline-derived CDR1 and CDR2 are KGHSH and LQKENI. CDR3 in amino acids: CAGSQFPGNTEAFF. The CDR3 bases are TGTGCCGGCTCACAATTTCCGGGGAACACTGAAGCTTTCTTT.

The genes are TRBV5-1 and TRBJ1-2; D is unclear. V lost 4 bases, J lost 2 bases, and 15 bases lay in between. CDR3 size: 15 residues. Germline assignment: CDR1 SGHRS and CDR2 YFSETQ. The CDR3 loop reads CASSLTEGFNYGYTF. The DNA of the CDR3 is TGCGCCAGCAGCCTGACGGAGGGTTTCAACTATGGCTACACCTTC. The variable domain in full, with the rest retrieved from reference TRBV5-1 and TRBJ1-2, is KAGVTQTPRYLIKTRGQQVTLSCSPISGHRSVSWYQQTPGQGLQFLFEYFSETQRNKGNFPGRFSGRQFSNSRSEMNVSTLELGDSALYLCASSLTEGFNYGYTFGSGTRLTVV.

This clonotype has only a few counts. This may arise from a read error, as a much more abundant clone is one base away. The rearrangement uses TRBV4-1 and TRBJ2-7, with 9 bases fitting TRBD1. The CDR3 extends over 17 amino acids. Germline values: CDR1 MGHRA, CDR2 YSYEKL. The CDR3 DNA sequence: TGTGCCAGCAGCTCAAGATCCGGGACAGGGCTACCCTACGAGCAGTACTTC. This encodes CASSSRSGTGLPYEQYF.

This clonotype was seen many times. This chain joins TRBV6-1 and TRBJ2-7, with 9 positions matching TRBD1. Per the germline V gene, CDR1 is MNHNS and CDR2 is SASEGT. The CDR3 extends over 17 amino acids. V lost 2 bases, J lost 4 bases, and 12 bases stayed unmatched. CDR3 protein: CASSERYTGGASYEQYF. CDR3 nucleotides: TGTGCCAGCAGTGAACGGTACACAGGGGGCGCATCTTACGAGCAGTACTTC.

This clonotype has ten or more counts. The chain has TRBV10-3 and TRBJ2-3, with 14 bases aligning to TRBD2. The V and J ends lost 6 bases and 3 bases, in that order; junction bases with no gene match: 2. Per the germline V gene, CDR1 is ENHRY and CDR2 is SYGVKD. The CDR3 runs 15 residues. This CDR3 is CAIRRTSGRTDTQYF. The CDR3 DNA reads TGTGCCATCAGAAGGACTAGCGGGAGGACAGATACGCAGTATTTT.